A single sample is the source of the 20 T cell receptor beta chains below, sequenced in a study of PD-1 blockade in classical Hodgkin lymphoma (dated by TCRdb to 2020 to 2022). The time point label for this specimen denotes: cycle 4 day 1 (C4D1), after more than 5 weeks of nivolumab. Every trial patient had relapsed after autologous stem cell transplantation, and cohorts A, B and C differed in prior brentuximab vedotin exposure. Libraries were constructed by the immunoSEQ multiplex PCR assay. TCRdb carries this immuneACCESS record with in-frame sequences only. Its versions omit some clonotypes, under half of them owing to an unresolved V gene in the studies checked, with the rest unexplained. Present in this sample are approximately 44,000 clones, around 69% of which were seen just once. The ten top clones hold about 2.7% of the sample. Material: peripheral blood mononuclear cells (PBMCs), obtained before the fourth cycle of nivolumab. The receptor set was obtained from a human donor with classical Hodgkin lymphoma.

The rearrangement links TRBV7-2 to TRBJ2-5; D may be TRBD2 (5 bases). V was trimmed by 4 bases and J by 2 bases, leaving 11 bases between them. Germline lookup yields CDR1 SGHTA and CDR2 FQGNSA. The CDR3 consists of 14 residues. In nucleotides, the CDR3 is TGTGCCAGCAGCTCGCTAGCCAGGCAAGAGACCCAGTACTTC. It is translated as CASSSLARQETQYF.

This clone was counted a few times. The chain links TRBV7-6 to TRBJ1-3, with no clear D. This CDR3 is built from 19 residues. CDR1 and CDR2 (germline): SGHVS, FNYEAQ. Trimming removed 5 bases from V and 0 bases from J, with 23 bases in between. DNA of the CDR3: TGTGCCAGCAGCCTCTACATTCGGACCGCTCGCGTCTCTGGAAACACCATATATTTT. Translated, it gives CASSLYIRTARVSGNTIYF.

The CDR3 loop is CASSIPPGDEKLFF. CDR3 nucleotide sequence: TGTGCCAGTAGTATCCCGCCGGGAGATGAAAAACTGTTTTTT. This chain connects TRBV19 to TRBJ1-4; D is unresolved. The germline gives CDR1 LNHDA, CDR2 SQIVND (reference sequence). V was clipped by 3 bases and J by 6 bases, with 11 bases between them. This CDR3 contains 14 residues.

Details on this clone: The junction departs from the called germline gene at one end, perhaps through a read error. CDR3 sequence reads: CASSLATYGQYF. For the CDR3, the DNA is TGTGCCAGCAGCTTGGCTACTTACGGGCAGTACTTC. V and J are TRBV5-6 and TRBJ2-7; D unresolved. CDR1 is SGHDT, CDR2 YYEEEE, per germline. This CDR3 spans 12 amino acids.

The chain combines TRBV7-2 with TRBJ2-7; D remains ambiguous. Per the germline V gene, CDR1 is SGHTA and CDR2 is FQGNSA. This CDR3 is built from 15 residues. Trimming left V 6 bases short and J 2 bases short, with 17 bases between. CDR3 nucleotide sequence: TGTGCCAGCAGTAAGATGACAAGCTCAACCTACGAGCAGTACTTC. It codes for CASSKMTSSTYEQYF.

V and J are TRBV4-1 and TRBJ2-2; the D gene could be TRBD1 or TRBD2 (6 bases each). The CDR3 spans 13 residues. Germline V CDR1 and CDR2: MGHRA, YSYEKL. The germline V and J ends were trimmed by 6 bases and 9 bases, with 14 bases remaining between them. The CDR3 loop is CASRENGGRELFF. The DNA of the CDR3 is TGCGCCAGCAGGGAAAACGGGGGCCGGGAGCTGTTTTTT.

The rearrangement uses TRBV30 and TRBJ2-7; D unresolved. Germline loops: CDR1 GTSNPN, CDR2 SVGIG (reference sequence). The CDR3 totals 13 residues. V dropped 2 bases and J dropped 0 bases, with 8 bases sitting between them. The CDR3 bases are TGTGCCTGGAGTCCACTGGCCTCCTACGAGCAGTACTTC. Amino acids: CAWSPLASYEQYF. The variable domain in full, completed from reference TRBV30 and TRBJ2-7, reads SQTIHQWPATLVQPVGSPLSLECTVEGTSNPNLYWYRQAAGRGLQLLFYSVGIGQISSEVPQNLSASRPQDRQFILSSKKLLLSDSGFYLCAWSPLASYEQYFGPGTRLTVT.

The genes are TRBV7-3 and TRBJ2-7, with D maybe TRBD2 (6 bases). This CDR3 region has 14 residues. Trimming took 4 bases from V and 3 from J, leaving 13 bases between them. Germline CDR1 is SGHTA and CDR2 is FQGTGA. The DNA of the CDR3 is TGTGCCAGCAGCTCCTCGACTAGGTACTACGAGCAGTACTTC. Its protein is CASSSSTRYYEQYF.

This rearrangement joins TRBV7-8 to TRBJ1-1; 7 nucleotides match TRBD1. The CDR3 consists of 15 residues. Germline lookup yields CDR1 SGHVS and CDR2 FQNEAQ. The V segment lost 4 bases and the J segment 1 base; nucleotides outside the gene matches: 6. The CDR3 region has the DNA TGTGCCAGCAGCTCAACAGGGGTGGGGAACACTGAAGCTTTCTTT. Translated: CASSSTGVGNTEAFF.

With regard to this clone: The junction shows a germline mismatch at one end, possibly a read error. The chain employs TRBV4-2 and TRBJ2-7; D gene uncertain. The length of the CDR3 is 13 residues. Germline CDR1 and CDR2: LGHNA and YNFKEQ. The CDR3 loop is CASSQDFQAPPNF. The CDR3 DNA reads as TGTGCCAGCAGCCAAGATTTCCAGGCCCCCCCTAACTTC.

The V and J genes are TRBV10-3 and TRBJ1-1; D may be TRBD1 (5 bases). Germline CDR1 is ENHRY and CDR2 is SYGVKD. Trimming removed 0 bases at V and 0 bases at J, with 23 bases between. The CDR3 is 20 amino acids. The CDR3 here is CAISESMPLGRGTLNTEAFF. CDR3 DNA: TGTGCCATCAGTGAGTCGATGCCCCTGGGAAGGGGTACATTGAACACTGAAGCTTTCTTT.

The chain joins TRBV5-4 to TRBJ2-3; 7 bases map to TRBD1. The CDR3 sequence is 17 residues long. Trimming removed 1 base from V and 4 bases from J; junction bases left unmatched: 12. Germline assignment: CDR1 SGHNT and CDR2 YYREEE (reference sequence). The CDR3 nucleotides read TGTGCCAGCAGCTTGATCTCAGCCAGGGGGATACCAGATACGCAGTATTTT. Protein sequence: CASSLISARGIPDTQYF.

The rearrangement links TRBV6-5 to TRBJ1-3, with D possibly being TRBD1 (5 bases). V was clipped by 0 bases and J by 0 bases, with 6 bases between them. The CDR3 is made up of 15 amino acids. In germline, CDR1 is MNHEY, CDR2 SVGAGI. The CDR3 DNA follows: TGTGCCAGCAGTTACTCGGGGGGCTCTGGAAACACCATATATTTT. Its translation: CASSYSGGSGNTIYF.

This chain links TRBV6-5 with TRBJ2-7, with unresolved D. Germline V lookup: CDR1 MNHEY, CDR2 SVGAGI. Trimming took off 0 bases at V and 5 bases at J, with 14 bases between the two ends. This CDR3 is 15 amino acids long. The CDR3 sequence is CASSYSEVGRDEQYF. The CDR3 DNA is TGTGCCAGCAGTTACTCGGAAGTGGGCCGGGACGAGCAGTACTTC.

This clone is a singleton in its sample. J is TRBJ2-1 and V is TRBV7-6; D is perhaps TRBD1 or TRBD2 (5 bases each). Trimming left V 5 bases short and J 0 bases short, with 17 bases between. The CDR3 runs 17 residues. Germline CDR1 reads SGHVS; CDR2 reads FNYEAQ. The CDR3 protein is CASSPRAPGGSYNEQFF. In DNA, the CDR3 is TGTGCCAGCAGCCCTAGGGCCCCTGGGGGCTCCTACAATGAGCAGTTCTTC.

The chain is built from TRBV28 and TRBJ1-1, with D perhaps matching TRBD1 (6 bases). The germline CDR1 and CDR2 sequences are MDHEN and SYDVKM. CDR3 size: 15 residues. V dropped 3 bases and J dropped 1 base, with 12 bases sitting between them. In nucleotides, the CDR3 is TGTGCCAGCAGTTTCAGCAGGGGAGGGAACACTGAAGCTTTCTTT. Translating gives CASSFSRGGNTEAFF.

The chain has TRBV14 and TRBJ2-1; D unresolved. Trimming left V 0 bases short and J 2 bases short, with 8 bases between. Germline assignment: CDR1 SGHDN and CDR2 FVKESK. This CDR3 comprises 15 residues. The CDR3 coding sequence is TGTGCCAGCAGCCAAGAGTCTTCCACCTACAATGAGCAGTTCTTC. Translated: CASSQESSTYNEQFF.

The chain has TRBV13 and TRBJ1-4, with a tentative D call TRBD1 (5 bases). Germline CDR1 reads PRHDT; CDR2 reads FYEKMQ (reference sequence). The V and J ends lost 0 bases and 7 bases respectively, with 15 bases between them. This CDR3 is built from 16 residues. CDR3 bases: TGTGCCAGCAGCTTAGGCCTTGAGGGACGATCTGAAAAACTGTTTTTT. The encoded protein is CASSLGLEGRSEKLFF.

This clone has a handful of counts. The genes are TRBV30 and TRBJ1-1, with D uncertain. CDR3 size: 12 residues. The ends were cut back, 0 bases at V and 1 base at J, with 3 bases in the middle. Germline CDR1 is GTSNPN and CDR2 is SVGIG (reference sequence). CDR3 DNA: TGTGCCTGGAGTGTCAGGAACACTGAAGCTTTCTTT. Translation: CAWSVRNTEAFF.

This chain joins TRBV5-4 and TRBJ1-2; D uncertain. The CDR3 runs to 15 residues. With 0 bases removed from V and 1 base from J, the gap between germline ends came to 10 bases. The V gene's germline CDR1 is SGHNT and CDR2 YYREEE (reference sequence). DNA for the CDR3: TGTGCCAGCAGCTTGGTCGTCGGAATTAACTATGGCTACACCTTC. The encoded protein is CASSLVVGINYGYTF.